These 20 T cell receptor beta chains were sequenced from one sample in a study of technical replicates of blood from a few donors. The assay was immunoSEQ multiplex PCR, and TCRdb's table has in-frame clones only and misses some. The repertoire includes 74,000 or so clones, roughly 91% of them detected once, and about 0.38% sits in the top ten. The sequenced sample consisted of T cells isolated from PBMCs. The receptor source for this set is a human donor in good health.

This clone has only a few counts. The rearrangement uses TRBV28 and TRBJ1-1; D unresolved. Germline CDR1 MDHEN, CDR2 SYDVKM. This CDR3 region has 14 residues. Trimming took off 3 bases at V and 2 bases at J, with 10 bases between the two ends. DNA for the CDR3: TGTGCCAGCAGTTTGTCCAGAGGAAACACTGAAGCTTTCTTT. Its translation is CASSLSRGNTEAFF. Complete variable domain (other parts from reference TRBV28 and TRBJ1-1): DVKVTQSSRYLVKRTGEKVFLECVQDMDHENMFWYRQDPGLGLRLIYFSYDVKMKEKGDIPEGYSVSREKKERFSLILESASTNQTSMYLCASSLSRGNTEAFFGQGTRLTVV.

The V gene is TRBV28, the J gene TRBJ2-4; tentatively, D is TRBD1 (6 bases). The CDR3 sequence is 12 residues long. Deletions cut 5 bases from V and 15 bases from J, with 17 bases between. CDR1 and CDR2 from the germline V gene are MDHEN and SYDVKM. Here the CDR3 reads CASSPLTGPPYF. In nucleotides, the CDR3 is TGTGCCAGCAGTCCCTTAACAGGGCCCCCGTACTTC.

V is TRBV6-5 and J is TRBJ2-1; 10 bases map to TRBD1. Germline CDR1 reads MNHEY; CDR2 reads SVGAGI. Losses at the gene ends were 8 bases for V and 8 bases for J; bases not matched to a gene: 12. The CDR3 spans 15 residues. The CDR3 DNA is TGTGCCAGCCAGGGACAGGGGACCTCCGAGGATGAGCAGTTCTTC. This gives the protein CASQGQGTSEDEQFF.

V and J are TRBV10-3 and TRBJ2-2, with a tentative D call TRBD1 (5 bases). The ends were cut back, 9 bases at V and 4 bases at J, with 9 bases in the middle. Germline values: CDR1 ENHRY, CDR2 SYGVKD. The CDR3 contains 12 residues. As DNA, the CDR3 is TGTGCCATAGGGGCTGCCACCGGGGAGCTGTTTTTT. Translating it yields CAIGAATGELFF.

This chain links TRBV11-2 with TRBJ1-5; possibly TRBD1 for D (6 bases). Trimming took 2 bases from V and 5 from J, leaving 13 bases between them. Germline lookup yields CDR1 SGHAT and CDR2 FQNNGV. This CDR3 spans 15 amino acids. The CDR3 reads CASSLSSGADQPQHF. The CDR3 nucleotides are TGTGCCAGCAGCTTATCTTCAGGGGCCGATCAGCCCCAGCATTTT.

The CDR3 DNA is TGTGCCAGCAGCTTAGTTCCGGGGAGCTCCTACGAGCAGTACTTC. It encodes CASSLVPGSSYEQYF. This chain links TRBV7-2 with TRBJ2-7; D may be TRBD2 (5 bases). This CDR3 is built from 15 residues. Trimming took off 1 base at V and 0 bases at J, with 10 bases between the two ends. CDR1 SGHTA and CDR2 FQGNSA come from the germline V gene.

This chain uses TRBV19 with TRBJ1-1; 8 bases fit TRBD1. V shed 6 bases and J 4 bases; nucleotides not matched to a gene: 4. CDR3 size: 13 residues. Per the germline V gene, CDR1 is LNHDA and CDR2 is SQIVND (reference sequence). The CDR3 nucleotides read TGTGCCAGTAGGAACACAGGGGGCACTGAAGCTTTCTTT. It translates to CASRNTGGTEAFF.

This chain uses TRBV7-2 with TRBJ1-4, with D unclear. V was clipped by 5 bases and J by 2 bases, with 12 bases between them. This CDR3 has 15 amino acids. Germline V gene data show CDR1 as SGHTA and CDR2 as FQGNSA. The CDR3 region is CASSPARSTNEKLFF. CDR3 nucleotides: TGTGCCAGCAGCCCAGCCAGGTCCACTAATGAAAAACTGTTTTTT.

This clone was picked up a small number of times. The genes are TRBV28 and TRBJ1-1, with a weak D call TRBD1 (6 bases). The germline V gene has CDR1 MDHEN and CDR2 SYDVKM. This CDR3 is 15 amino acids long. The germline V and J ends were trimmed by 2 bases and 0 bases, with 10 bases remaining between them. The CDR3 protein is CASSLLQGLNTEAFF. CDR3 nucleotide sequence: TGTGCCAGCAGTTTACTACAGGGACTGAACACTGAAGCTTTCTTT.

This clone was seen a single time. The chain uses TRBV6-1 and TRBJ1-1; maybe TRBD1 (5 bases). The V end lost 1 base, the J end lost 0 bases, and 18 bases lay between the germline ends. CDR3 length: 18 residues. In germline, CDR1 is MNHNS, CDR2 SASEGT. The CDR3 sequence: CASSEGGGFSKLNTEAFF. CDR3 DNA: TGTGCCAGCAGTGAAGGGGGGGGGTTTTCAAAATTGAACACTGAAGCTTTCTTT.

This chain links TRBV30 with TRBJ1-1, with 7 bases lining up with TRBD1. CDR1 GTSNPN and CDR2 SVGIG come from the germline V gene (reference sequence). V trimming: 8 bases; J trimming: 5 bases; junction bases outside the gene matches: 14. The CDR3 covers 14 residues. Written as DNA, the CDR3 is TGTGCCCGAGGGGGCCAGGGGCATAGTACTGAAGCTTTCTTT. Its protein is CARGGQGHSTEAFF.

V and J are TRBV9 and TRBJ2-5; no clear D gene. Germline values: CDR1 SGDLS, CDR2 YYNGEE. Trimming removed 0 bases from V and 5 bases from J, with 8 bases in between. The CDR3 covers 13 residues. DNA of the CDR3: TGTGCCAGCAGCGTAGAGGCCGGGGAGACCCAGTACTTC. Translated, it gives CASSVEAGETQYF.

In regard to this clone: Additional DNA sequences in this sample encode the identical CDR3. The V and J genes are TRBV29-1 and TRBJ1-4; no definite D call. Trimming left V 4 bases short and J 8 bases short, with 5 bases between. CDR3 length equals 10 residues. Germline-derived CDR1 and CDR2 are SQVTM and ANQGSEA. CDR3 loop: CSVAGEKLFF. CDR3 bases: TGCAGCGTTGCAGGAGAAAAACTGTTTTTT. Full variable domain (outside the CDR3, taken from reference TRBV29-1 and TRBJ1-4): SAVISQKPSRDICQRGTSLTIQCQVDSQVTMMFWYRQQPGQSLTLIATANQGSEATYESGFVIDKFPISRPNLTFSTLTVSNMSPEDSSIYLCSVAGEKLFFGSGTQLSVL.

The chain links TRBV18 to TRBJ1-4, with a possible D match to TRBD1 (6 bases). Trimming pared 2 bases from V and 6 bases from J, leaving 13 bases between. This CDR3 has 15 amino acids. Germline values: CDR1 KGHSH, CDR2 LQKENI. This CDR3 reads CASSPSGVTDEKLFF. DNA of the CDR3: TGTGCCAGCTCACCATCAGGGGTAACGGATGAAAAACTGTTTTTT.

The V call is TRBV7-8, the J call TRBJ1-4; the D gene is possibly TRBD1 (6 bases). Germline CDR1 reads SGHVS; CDR2 reads FQNEAQ. The CDR3 extends over 12 amino acids. The germline V and J ends were trimmed by 6 bases and 16 bases, with 18 bases remaining between them. The CDR3 loop is CASRSNTGLAFF. In DNA, the CDR3 is TGTGCCAGCAGGTCTAATACAGGGTTAGCGTTTTTT.

The chain recombines TRBV15 with TRBJ2-3, with a weak D call TRBD2 (5 bases). V was clipped by 7 bases and J by 6 bases, with 14 bases between them. This CDR3 spans 13 amino acids. Germline CDR1 and CDR2: LNHNV and YYDKDF (reference sequence). The CDR3 here is CATKLSGGDTQYF. The CDR3 region has the DNA TGTGCCACCAAATTGAGCGGTGGTGATACGCAGTATTTT.

This chain joins TRBV6-1 and TRBJ2-3; 9 bases agree with TRBD1. This CDR3 has 16 residues. Germline CDR1 is MNHNS and CDR2 is SASEGT. J lost 4 bases, V lost 1 base, and 6 bases had no gene match. The CDR3 nucleotides are TGTGCCAGCAGTGAAGTATGGGGACAGGGTCCAGATACGCAGTATTTT. It translates to CASSEVWGQGPDTQYF.

The genes are TRBV4-1 and TRBJ2-5; 7 nucleotides match TRBD2. Germline CDR1 reads MGHRA; CDR2 reads YSYEKL. The CDR3 length is 14 residues. The V gene end was trimmed by 6 bases and the J gene end by 2 bases; junction bases not matched to a gene: 6. CDR3: CASSPLAEQETQYF. For the CDR3, the DNA is TGCGCCAGCAGTCCCCTAGCGGAACAAGAGACCCAGTACTTC.

This clone has just one count. J is TRBJ2-2 and V is TRBV5-6, with 12 bases identical to TRBD2. Looked up from germline, CDR1 is SGHDT and CDR2 is YYEEEE. Trimming at V came to 4 bases and at J to 8 bases, leaving 9 bases not matched to a gene. The length of the CDR3 is 16 residues. CDR3 sequence: CASSDGTSGFLGELFF. The CDR3 nucleotides read TGTGCCAGCAGCGACGGGACTAGCGGGTTTTTAGGGGAGCTGTTTTTT.

The chain joins TRBV7-3 to TRBJ2-7; 11 bases are shared with TRBD2. The CDR3 is made up of 16 amino acids. Looked up from germline, CDR1 is SGHTA and CDR2 is FQGTGA. V shed 2 bases and J 4 bases; nucleotides not matched to a gene: 7. The CDR3 nucleotides read TGTGCCAGCAGCTTATTTCCGACTAGCGGGACTTACGAGCAGTACTTC. Protein product: CASSLFPTSGTYEQYF.